A selection of T cell receptor beta chains follows, all from one sample in a study of T cells in Graves' hyperthyroidism and ophthalmopathy. Using its own MiXCR run on the multiplex PCR reads, TCRdb lists one record per CDR3 protein. The sample has about 560,000 distinct CDR3 sequences; over 15% are singletons. The sequenced sample was blood. These receptors were obtained from a woman aged 18-29 years with Graves' hyperthyroidism. Both conserved end residues are part of each CDR3. Each record gives: J gene, V gene, CDR3 protein.

>TRBJ2-4|TRBV2
CASSEARDYGLKNIQYF
>TRBJ2-7|TRBV20-1
CSIVGTDSYEQYF
>TRBJ2-1|TRBV7-9
CASSLWDRDPTDEQFF
>TRBJ2-3|TRBV11-2
CASSLGRHPTDTQYF
>TRBJ1-2|TRBV25-1
CASSSSWGAGSYTF
>TRBJ2-7|TRBV5-1
CASRSGTVSYEQYF
>TRBJ2-7|TRBV6-2/TRBV6-3
CASSGLLLSYEQYF
>TRBJ2-1|TRBV5-6
CASSSDPTSGIYNEQFF
>TRBJ2-1|TRBV6-1
CASKNGLAGLEQFF
>TRBJ2-7|TRBV6-1
CASSEFGREDYEQYF
>TRBJ2-5|TRBV20-1
CSARDGGERETQYF
>TRBJ2-7|TRBV10-1
CASSGTGASEQYF
>TRBJ2-1|TRBV20-1
CSARDLVGAYNEQFF
>TRBJ1-4|TRBV10-3
CAISESGQPGAEKLFF
>TRBJ1-1|TRBV30
CAWSVPAAGRFTEAFF
>TRBJ2-1|TRBV20-1
CSARINYRLSNEQFF
>TRBJ2-7|TRBV13
CASRSIEDRDYEQYF
>TRBJ2-7|TRBV18
CASSPPVASGYEQYF
>TRBJ2-1|TRBV3-1
CASSRNPPVYNEQFF
>TRBJ2-7|TRBV6-2/TRBV6-3
CASSYSGDTYEQYF
>TRBJ1-2|TRBV10-3
CAISELTGTGYTF
>TRBJ1-2|TRBV10-3
CAINPRDRSLPNYGYTF